This TCR beta chain was sequenced in a study of blood T cell repertoires in COVID-19. Whole-study context: Material from acute and convalescent COVID-19 was sourced from the United States, Italy and Spain. From T cells, B-cell-depleted T cells, or PBMCs came the material, which was cDNA or gDNA.

Per the study methods: Estimates of nucleated cell counts were drawn from the amplification of reference gene primers. Libraries were prepared by immunoSEQ multiplex PCR; TCRdb keeps only in-frame clonotypes and omits some of them. V and J calls and clone size are copied from that table; D and trimming were computed from the DNA. This sample has 80,000 to 100,000 clones; about 90% occur once, and the top ten carry about 1.8%. Germline CDR1 reads SEHNR; CDR2 reads FQNEAQ (reference sequence). CDR3 length: 12 residues. The V end lost 9 bases, the J end lost 2 bases, and 11 bases lay between the germline ends.

This clonotype was obtained from a human donor with active COVID-19. The donor label of this sample is uncertain. The chain joins TRBV7-9 to TRBJ2-7; the D is unclear. Material for sequencing was peripheral blood. The CDR3 here is CARTPPAYEQYF. The CDR3 DNA sequence: TGTGCCAGAACCCCCCCAGCCTACGAGCAGTACTTC.